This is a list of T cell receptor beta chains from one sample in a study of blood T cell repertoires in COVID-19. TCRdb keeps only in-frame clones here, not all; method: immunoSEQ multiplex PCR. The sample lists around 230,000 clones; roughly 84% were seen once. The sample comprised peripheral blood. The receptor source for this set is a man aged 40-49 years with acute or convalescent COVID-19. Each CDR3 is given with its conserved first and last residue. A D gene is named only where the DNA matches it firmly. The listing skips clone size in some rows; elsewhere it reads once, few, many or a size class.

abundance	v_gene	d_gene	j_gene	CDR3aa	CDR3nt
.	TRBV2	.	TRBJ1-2	CASSALTEGYGYTF	TGTGCCAGCAGTGCCCTGACGGAGGGCTATGGCTACACCTTC
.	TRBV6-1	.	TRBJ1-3	CASSESHPSSGNTIYF	TGTGCCAGCAGTGAATCTCACCCTAGCTCTGGAAACACCATATATTTT
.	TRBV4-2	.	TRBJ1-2	CASSQDFGRTTNYGYTF	TGTGCCAGCAGCCAAGACTTTGGCAGAACAACTAACTATGGCTACACCTTC
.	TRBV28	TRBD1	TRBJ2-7	CASRQTGVEQYF	TGTGCCAGCAGACAGACAGGGGTCGAGCAGTACTTC
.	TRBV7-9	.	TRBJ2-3	CAGESDTQYF	TGTGCTGGGGAGTCAGATACGCAGTATTTT
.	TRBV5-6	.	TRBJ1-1	CASSFLERNTEAFF	TGTGCCAGCAGCTTCTTAGAACGGAACACTGAAGCTTTCTTT
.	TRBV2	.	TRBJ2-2	CASTLRGTGELFF	TGTGCCAGCACTTTAAGGGGCACCGGGGAGCTGTTTTTT
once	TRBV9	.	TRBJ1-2	CASSPDSNYGYTF	TGTGCCAGCAGCCCGGACTCCAACTATGGCTACACCTTC
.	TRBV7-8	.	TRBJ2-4	CASSMEGRRDIQYF	TGTGCCAGCAGCATGGAGGGGAGGAGGGACATTCAGTACTTC
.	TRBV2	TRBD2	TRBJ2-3	CASGGLAGEGDTQYF	TGTGCCAGCGGTGGACTAGCGGGAGAGGGGGATACGCAGTATTTT
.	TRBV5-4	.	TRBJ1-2	CASSLNRGGFGYTF	TGTGCCAGCAGCTTGAATCGGGGAGGGTTTGGCTACACCTTC
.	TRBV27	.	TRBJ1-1	CASSSGGLNTEAFF	TGTGCCAGCAGTTCAGGCGGGCTTAACACTGAAGCTTTCTTT
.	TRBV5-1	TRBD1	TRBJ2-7	CASSINAGTGVSYEQYF	TGCGCCAGCAGCATCAATGCTGGGACAGGGGTTTCCTACGAGCAGTACTTC
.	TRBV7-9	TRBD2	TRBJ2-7	CASSPDGLAGDPNEQYF	TGTGCCAGCAGCCCAGATGGCCTAGCGGGAGACCCCAACGAGCAGTACTTC
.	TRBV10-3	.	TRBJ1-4	CAISRDTTNEKLFF	TGTGCCATCAGTAGGGACACTACTAATGAAAAACTGTTTTTT
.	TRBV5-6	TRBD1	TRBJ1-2	CASSLFGQAYGYTF	TGTGCCAGCAGCTTGTTCGGACAGGCCTATGGCTACACCTTC
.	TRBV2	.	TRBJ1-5	CASSERSGPMADQPQHF	TGTGCCAGCAGTGAACGTAGCGGTCCGATGGCGGATCAGCCCCAGCATTTT
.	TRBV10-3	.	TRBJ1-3	CATIPLNSGNTIYF	TGTGCCACCATCCCACTGAACTCTGGAAACACCATATATTTT
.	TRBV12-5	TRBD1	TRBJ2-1	CASGLGARDSQQFF	TGTGCTAGTGGACTTGGTGCGAGGGACAGTCAACAGTTCTTC
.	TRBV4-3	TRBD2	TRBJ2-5	CASSQLAGGETQYF	TGCGCCAGCAGCCAGCTCGCGGGGGGTGAGACCCAGTACTTC
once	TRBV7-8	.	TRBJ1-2	CASSQNRYGYTF	TGTGCCAGCAGCCAAAATCGGTATGGCTACACCTTC
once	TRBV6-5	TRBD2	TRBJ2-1	CASAFTSGYNEQFF	TGTGCCAGCGCTTTTACTAGCGGGTACAATGAGCAGTTCTTC
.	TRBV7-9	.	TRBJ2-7	CASSQDYLFYEQYF	TGTGCCAGCAGCCAGGACTACCTCTTCTACGAGCAGTACTTC
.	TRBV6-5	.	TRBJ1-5	CASRRQKGSNQPQHF	TGTGCCAGCAGACGACAGAAAGGGAGCAATCAGCCCCAGCATTTT
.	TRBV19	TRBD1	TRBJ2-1	CASSINRGDPPYNEQFF	TGTGCCAGTAGTATAAACAGGGGCGATCCTCCCTACAATGAGCAGTTCTTC
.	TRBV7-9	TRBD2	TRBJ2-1	CASSLGGLAGGWYNEQFF	TGTGCCAGCAGCTTGGGGGGGCTAGCGGGAGGATGGTACAATGAGCAGTTCTTC